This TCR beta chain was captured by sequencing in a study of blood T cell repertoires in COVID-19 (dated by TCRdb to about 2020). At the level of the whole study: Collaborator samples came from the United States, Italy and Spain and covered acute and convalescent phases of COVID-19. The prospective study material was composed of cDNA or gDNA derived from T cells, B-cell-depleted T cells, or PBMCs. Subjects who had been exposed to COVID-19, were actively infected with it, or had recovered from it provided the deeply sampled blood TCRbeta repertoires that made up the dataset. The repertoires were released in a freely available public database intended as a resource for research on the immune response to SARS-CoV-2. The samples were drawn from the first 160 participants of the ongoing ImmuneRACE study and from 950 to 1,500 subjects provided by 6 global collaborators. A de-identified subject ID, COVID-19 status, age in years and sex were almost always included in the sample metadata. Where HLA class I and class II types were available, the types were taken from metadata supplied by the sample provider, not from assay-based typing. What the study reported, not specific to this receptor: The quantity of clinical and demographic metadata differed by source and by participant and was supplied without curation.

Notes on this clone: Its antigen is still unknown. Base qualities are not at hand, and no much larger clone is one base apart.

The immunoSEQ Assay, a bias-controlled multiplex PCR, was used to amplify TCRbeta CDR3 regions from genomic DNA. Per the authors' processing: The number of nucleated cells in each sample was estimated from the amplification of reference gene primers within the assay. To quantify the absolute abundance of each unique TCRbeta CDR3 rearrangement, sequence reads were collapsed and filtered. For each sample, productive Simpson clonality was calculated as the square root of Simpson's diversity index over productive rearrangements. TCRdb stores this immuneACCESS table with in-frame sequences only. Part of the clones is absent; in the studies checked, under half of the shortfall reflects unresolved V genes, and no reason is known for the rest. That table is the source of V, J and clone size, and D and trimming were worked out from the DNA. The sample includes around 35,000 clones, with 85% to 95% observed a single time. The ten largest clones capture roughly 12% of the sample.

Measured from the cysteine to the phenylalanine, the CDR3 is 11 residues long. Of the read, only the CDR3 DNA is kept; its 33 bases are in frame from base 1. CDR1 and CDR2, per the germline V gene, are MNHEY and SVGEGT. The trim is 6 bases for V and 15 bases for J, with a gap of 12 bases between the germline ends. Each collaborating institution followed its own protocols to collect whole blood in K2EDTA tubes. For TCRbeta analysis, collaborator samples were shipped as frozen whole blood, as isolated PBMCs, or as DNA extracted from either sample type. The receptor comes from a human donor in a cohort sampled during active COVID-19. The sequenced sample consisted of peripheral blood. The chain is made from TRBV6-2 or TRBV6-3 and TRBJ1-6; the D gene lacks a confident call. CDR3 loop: CASSRNSILHF. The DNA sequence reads TGTGCCAGCAGCAGAAACTCCATCCTCCACTTT.